Described below is a single T cell receptor (beta chain) sequence and its context. Its antigen remains unknown. Trimming stripped 4 bases from V and 4 bases from J, with 8 bases between. Germline CDR1 is SGHTA and CDR2 is FQGNSA. The CDR3 contains 13 residues. This sample was included in a study of cytomegalovirus exposure and HLA in healthy donors. General study results and limits: Later work showed greater clonal expansion in HLA-associated TCR beta chains than in equally common others.

The PCR used 60 Vbeta and 13 Jbeta primers. Profiled with immunoSEQ multiplex PCR; TCRdb holds only in-frame clones, not every one. The table records about 150,000 clones, about 85% of them present only once. The TCR comes from a woman in her late teens or twenties in good health and CMV-seronegative. The gene calls are TRBV7-2 and TRBJ2-4; tentative D call: TRBD2 (5 bases). What was sequenced was PBMCs. This CDR3 reads CASSSGLKNIQYF. The CDR3 nucleotides read TGTGCCAGCAGCTCCGGACTGAAAAACATTCAGTACTTC.